The next 21 T cell receptor beta chains were all read from a single sample in a study of shared clonotypes between healthy human individuals. Only in-frame clones appear in the TCRdb table, and some are missing; sequencing was by immunoSEQ multiplex PCR. The table includes around 2.3 million clones, about 94% detected once. The sequencing sample was made of naive CD4+ T cells sorted from blood. The sample's subset: CD45RA+ positively selected. Receptors originate from a man aged 18 to 29 in good health.

This clone has more than one count but fewer than ten. The CDR3 DNA reads as TGTGCCAGCAGTACCCGGGACTGGCTTGATGGCTACACCTTC. Translating it yields CASSTRDWLDGYTF. V gene TRBV2 combines with J gene TRBJ1-2, with D perhaps matching TRBD1 (5 bases). V was shortened by 5 bases and J by 6 bases, with 16 bases between the two germline ends. The CDR3 totals 14 residues. Germline V gene lookup returns CDR1 SNHLY and CDR2 FYNNEI.

The CDR3 DNA reads as TGCGCCAGCAGCTTTACCGCCAGGGGGGGCACAGATACGCAGTATTTT. It yields the protein CASSFTARGGTDTQYF. The chain joins TRBV5-1 to TRBJ2-3; TRBD1 is a possible D gene (7 bases). The CDR3 has 16 amino acids. CDR1 and CDR2 from the germline V gene are SGHRS and YFSETQ. Trimming removed 2 bases at V and 1 base at J, with 14 bases between.

J is TRBJ2-3 and V is TRBV5-1; TRBD2 might be the D (6 bases). V gave up 1 base and J gave up 3 bases, with 18 bases separating them. The CDR3 is 17 amino acids. From germline, CDR1 is SGHRS and CDR2 YFSETQ. The CDR3 protein is CASSLLSSELRTDTQYF. The CDR3 DNA reads as TGCGCCAGCAGCTTGTTGTCTAGCGAATTAAGGACAGATACGCAGTATTTT.

This clone was counted once. V gene TRBV5-4 combines with J gene TRBJ2-7; D is tentatively TRBD1 or TRBD2 (5 bases each). V shed 4 bases and J shed 0 bases, with 17 bases lying between them. CDR3 length: 16 residues. The germline V gene has CDR1 SGHNT and CDR2 YYREEE (reference sequence). DNA of the CDR3: TGTGCCAGCAGCGCCCCGGGACGGGGTGGCTCCTACGAGCAGTACTTC. Its translation: CASSAPGRGGSYEQYF.

Here the CDR3 DNA reads TGTGCCACCGAACCGAACAGGGGGAACACCGGGGAGCTGTTTTTT. It encodes CATEPNRGNTGELFF. The chain employs TRBV19 and TRBJ2-2; 7 bases agree with TRBD1. V lost 10 bases to trimming and J lost 1 base; unmatched junction nucleotides: 9. The CDR3 is made up of 15 amino acids. Germline V CDR1 and CDR2: LNHDA, SQIVND (reference sequence).

Concerning this clone itself: Other DNA sequences in the sample encode the same CDR3. The genes are TRBV7-2 and TRBJ2-3; TRBD2 matches at 10 bases. The length of the CDR3 is 16 residues. Germline trimming cut 6 bases from V and 0 bases from J; bases unmatched to any gene: 6. The germline V gene encodes CDR1 SGHTA and CDR2 FQGNSA. CDR3 residues: CASRLSGRTSTDTQYF. In DNA form, the CDR3 reads TGTGCCAGCAGACTTAGCGGGAGGACTAGCACAGATACGCAGTATTTT.

The rearrangement joins TRBV25-1 to TRBJ2-7; no reliable D call. CDR3 length: 16 amino acids. In germline, CDR1 is MGHDK, CDR2 SYGVNS. Trimming took 2 bases from V and 3 from J, leaving 17 bases between them. The DNA for the CDR3 is TGTGCCAGCAGTGAACCTCTCGGCCGCGGCGACTACGAGCAGTACTTC. Translation gives CASSEPLGRGDYEQYF.

The chain joins TRBV1 to TRBJ2-1. TRBV1 is noted as a pseudogene. The CDR3 totals 16 residues. CDR3 coding DNA: TGCACCAGCAGCCAAGAAGGCCAGCCTCCTTACAATGAGCAGTTCTTC. It translates to CTSSQEGQPPYNEQFF.

The gene calls are TRBV7-2 and TRBJ1-2; perhaps TRBD1 as D (5 bases). V was clipped by 2 bases and J by 8 bases, with 12 bases between them. The CDR3 runs to 13 residues. Germline V gene sequence: CDR1 SGHTA, CDR2 FQGNSA. The CDR3: CASSLMRGGGYTF. CDR3 coding DNA: TGTGCCAGCAGCTTAATGAGGGGAGGCGGCTACACCTTC.

V and J are TRBV10-1 and TRBJ2-7, with no clear D. V was shortened by 2 bases and J by 1 base, with 9 bases between the two germline ends. Germline assignment: CDR1 WNHNN and CDR2 SYGVQD (reference sequence). This CDR3 is 14 amino acids long. The CDR3 nucleotides are TGCGCCAGCAGTGAGAGGCCCGGTTCCTACGAGCAGTACTTC. Translated: CASSERPGSYEQYF.

V gene TRBV11-2 combines with J gene TRBJ2-2; D uncertain. Germline V gene data show CDR1 as SGHAT and CDR2 as FQNNGV. The ends were cut back, 5 bases at V and 2 bases at J, with 15 bases in the middle. CDR3 length: 16 residues. The CDR3, as DNA: TGTGCCAGCAGCCCCTTTCTGGGCCGAAACACCGGGGAGCTGTTTTTT. Protein sequence: CASSPFLGRNTGELFF.

The gene calls are TRBV5-1 and TRBJ2-3, with TRBD1 as a possible D gene (6 bases). Germline CDR1 reads SGHRS; CDR2 reads YFSETQ. CDR3 size: 14 residues. Trimming removed 7 bases at V and 3 bases at J, with 15 bases between. CDR3 in DNA: TGCGCCAGCGCGGAACAGGGTTTGACAGATACGCAGTATTTT. This translates into CASAEQGLTDTQYF.

Here the CDR3 DNA reads TGTGCCAGCAGCTTATATAGGGGGGAGCTAAACACCATATATTTT. It specifies CASSLYRGELNTIYF. The V gene is TRBV7-2, the J gene TRBJ1-3, with D tentatively TRBD1 (6 bases). V lost 2 bases to trimming and J lost 6 bases, with 14 bases between them. The CDR3 length is 15 residues. Germline V lookup: CDR1 SGHTA, CDR2 FQGNSA.

The CDR3 loop is CASSSTGISSYNEQFF. The CDR3 bases are TGTGCCAGCAGCTCTACAGGAATTAGCTCCTACAATGAGCAGTTCTTC. This chain connects TRBV5-8 to TRBJ2-1; D may be TRBD1 (5 bases). Between the trimmed V and J ends, which lost 3 bases and 0 bases, there was a span of 13 bases. The CDR3 totals 16 residues. Germline V gene lookup returns CDR1 SGHTS and CDR2 YDEGEE.

V gene TRBV19 combines with J gene TRBJ2-2, with a possible D match to TRBD2 (5 bases). Germline V gene lookup returns CDR1 LNHDA and CDR2 SQIVND (reference sequence). The length of the CDR3 is 13 residues. With 5 bases removed from V and 6 bases from J, the gap between germline ends came to 10 bases. DNA for the CDR3: TGTGCCAGTAGTCTAGCCGGTCCCGGGGAGCTGTTTTTT. Translation gives CASSLAGPGELFF.

Turning to this clone: The sample contains more than one DNA sequence encoding this CDR3. The chain employs TRBV6-1 and TRBJ2-2; D is undetermined. This CDR3 has 13 residues. Trimming removed 4 bases from V and 6 bases from J, with 9 bases in between. Germline lookup yields CDR1 MNHNS and CDR2 SASEGT. CDR3 DNA: TGTGCCAGCAGTGTAGATACCCCCGGGGAGCTGTTTTTT. Translated, it gives CASSVDTPGELFF.

The V and J genes are TRBV29-1 and TRBJ2-1; no clear D. In germline, CDR1 is SQVTM, CDR2 ANQGSEA. Trimming left V 4 bases short and J 9 bases short, with 16 bases between. This CDR3 contains 13 residues. As DNA, the CDR3 is TGCAGCGTTGTCGCTACCCCCTTGGGTGAGCAGTTCTTC. Translated, it gives CSVVATPLGEQFF.

The rearrangement links TRBV6-4 to TRBJ2-7; 9 positions agree with TRBD1. There are 22 residues in the CDR3. Germline V gene lookup returns CDR1 MRHNA and CDR2 SNTAGT. J lost 1 base, V lost 2 bases, and 24 bases had no gene match. Here the CDR3 DNA reads TGTGCCAGCAGTGACCCAAGAAACGTGGGACAGGGTAAGGGGGAGCCTTCCTACGAGCAGTACTTC. Protein product: CASSDPRNVGQGKGEPSYEQYF.

This clone was seen more than once but under ten times. V and J are TRBV5-6 and TRBJ2-7; a weak D match, TRBD2 (7 bases). CDR1 SGHDT and CDR2 YYEEEE come from the germline V gene. The CDR3 extends over 15 amino acids. Trimming took 0 bases from V and 3 from J, leaving 13 bases between them. In DNA form, the CDR3 reads TGTGCCAGCAGCTTGGTCGGGGGGCTGGTCTACGAGCAGTACTTC. Protein product: CASSLVGGLVYEQYF.

This clone was detected a few times. Other DNA sequences in the sample encode the same CDR3. The chain combines TRBV7-9 with TRBJ1-6; 7 nucleotides line up with TRBD1. V trimming: 1 base; J trimming: 9 bases; junction bases outside the gene matches: 3. This CDR3 contains 14 residues. Germline values: CDR1 SEHNR, CDR2 FQNEAQ (reference sequence). CDR3 loop: CASSLGQGGSPLHF. CDR3 sequence (DNA): TGTGCCAGCAGCTTAGGACAGGGTGGTTCACCCCTCCACTTT.

Worth noting for this clone: Within the sample, other DNA sequences also encode this same CDR3. The V and J genes are TRBV18 and TRBJ2-7; weak D call: TRBD1 (6 bases). Germline loops: CDR1 KGHSH, CDR2 LQKENI. Trimming left V 2 bases short and J 0 bases short, with 8 bases between. The CDR3 is made up of 14 amino acids. This CDR3 is CASSPGTSSYEQYF. In DNA form, the CDR3 reads TGTGCCAGCTCACCAGGGACAAGCTCCTACGAGCAGTACTTC.